This TCR beta chain comes out of a study of shared clonotypes between healthy human individuals. Here immunoSEQ multiplex PCR was the method, and the copy in TCRdb shows in-frame clones only, minus some. The sample carries around 700,000 clones, less than 85% recorded once. V was pared by 5 bases and J by 4 bases, with 9 bases between. CDR3 length: 13 residues. Per the germline V gene, CDR1 is SGHAT and CDR2 is FQNNGV. The chain combines TRBV11-2 with TRBJ1-5; D uncertain. The sequence was obtained from a woman in her twenties or thirties in good health. Sequencing was done on a sample of memory CD4+ T cells sorted from blood. Sample subset: CD45RA-negative fraction. The CDR3 is CASSLERNQPQHF. Here the CDR3 DNA reads TGTGCCAGCAGCCTCGAGAGGAATCAGCCCCAGCATTTT.